The clone carrying this TCR beta chain appeared once. Its antigen is still unknown. The data belong to a study of T cell responses to AZD1222 COVID-19 vaccine. V was pared by 11 bases and J by 8 bases, with 11 bases of the junction left unmatched. The germline V gene encodes CDR1 SEHNR and CDR2 FQNEAQ (reference sequence). CDR3 size: 13 residues. Whole-study findings and limits: Two AZD1222 doses significantly raised spike-specific TCR breadth and depth over controls. After the peak T cell response, and only then, were repertoires sampled. Clonal diversity may have been underestimated in mostly white British donors.

Measured with immunoSEQ multiplex PCR; TCRdb has only the in-frame clones, and not every one. This sample carries around 160,000 clones, 91% of them seen once, and the ten largest clones take 3.5% to 4%. This receptor was identified in an adult who received the AZD1222 COVID-19 vaccine. The gene calls are TRBV7-9 and TRBJ2-2, with TRBD2 matching 7 bases. Sequencing used peripheral blood, obtained 28 days after the second AZD1222 dose. CDR3 coding DNA: TGTGCCCCGGGAGGCGAAGAGTGGGGGGAGCTGTTTTTT. It codes for CAPGGEEWGELFF.